The 15 T cell receptor beta chains given below trace back to one sample, sequenced in a study of cytomegalovirus exposure and HLA in healthy donors. With 60 Vbeta and 13 Jbeta primers, the PCR was carried out. Libraries were prepared by immunoSEQ multiplex PCR; TCRdb keeps only in-frame clonotypes and omits some of them. Among 70,000 or so clones listed, around 68% were seen once. The sample taken for sequencing was PBMCs. The receptor set was obtained from a woman in her twenties or thirties in good health and CMV-seronegative.

This clone was counted a few times. This rearrangement joins TRBV27 to TRBJ2-7; D is uncertain. V lost 6 bases, J lost 5 bases, and 14 bases lay in between. The length of the CDR3 is 13 residues. CDR1 is MNHEY and CDR2 is SMNVEV in the germline V gene (reference sequence). The CDR3 nucleotides are TGTGCCAGCAGCATCTCTCGGCGGAACGAGCAGTACTTC. It specifies CASSISRRNEQYF.

There are a few counts of this clone. The chain has TRBV11-1 and TRBJ2-5, with a tentative D call TRBD2 (6 bases). Germline CDR1 reads SGHAT; CDR2 reads FQDESV (reference sequence). The CDR3 spans 14 residues. With 0 bases removed from V and 2 bases from J, the gap between germline ends came to 7 bases. The chain's CDR3 is CASSLAGGQETQYF. CDR3 nucleotide sequence: TGTGCCAGCAGCTTAGCGGGGGGACAAGAGACCCAGTACTTC. The full variable domain, its missing parts supplied by reference TRBV11-1 and TRBJ2-5, is EAEVAQSPRYKITEKSQAVAFWCDPISGHATLYWYRQILGQGPELLVQFQDESVVDDSQLPKDRFSAERLKGVDSTLKIQPAELGDSAMYLCASSLAGGQETQYFGPGTRLLVL.

CDR3 nucleotides: TGTGCCAGCAGCCAGGACAGGAATCAGCCCCAGCATTTT. This sequence encodes CASSQDRNQPQHF. The chain has TRBV4-2 and TRBJ1-5; 7 nucleotides line up with TRBD1. Losses at the gene ends were 3 bases for V and 4 bases for J; bases not matched to a gene: 0. The V gene's germline CDR1 is LGHNA and CDR2 YNFKEQ. This CDR3 comprises 13 residues.

The chain is built from TRBV19 and TRBJ1-1; 9 nucleotides line up with TRBD1. The V gene end was trimmed by 5 bases and the J gene end by 5 bases; junction bases not matched to a gene: 6. Per the germline V gene, CDR1 is LNHDA and CDR2 is SQIVND (reference sequence). CDR3 length: 14 amino acids. The DNA for the CDR3 is TGTGCCAGTAGTGGTCCGGGACAGGGAACTGAAGCTTTCTTT. Translated, it gives CASSGPGQGTEAFF.

The gene calls are TRBV28 and TRBJ1-3; no reliable D call. CDR3 size: 14 residues. Trimming removed 6 bases at V and 4 bases at J, with 13 bases between. Germline V gene lookup returns CDR1 MDHEN and CDR2 SYDVKM. CDR3 protein: CASSLRTGGNTIYF. In DNA form, the CDR3 reads TGTGCCAGCAGCCTCCGGACGGGGGGAAACACCATATATTTT.

The V and J genes are TRBV7-9 and TRBJ1-1, with D possibly being TRBD1 (5 bases). The ends were cut back, 4 bases at V and 7 bases at J, with 13 bases in the middle. This CDR3 spans 13 amino acids. Germline assignment: CDR1 SEHNR and CDR2 FQNEAQ (reference sequence). CDR3 protein: CASSSRPGHEAFF. The CDR3 region has the DNA TGTGCCAGCAGCTCGAGACCCGGACATGAAGCTTTCTTT.

This clone was observed a few times. The chain carries TRBV4-1 and TRBJ1-5; the match to TRBD1 covers 8 bases. V lost 5 bases, J lost 7 bases, and 13 bases stayed unmatched. This CDR3 spans 16 amino acids. Germline assignment: CDR1 MGHRA and CDR2 YSYEKL. The CDR3 bases are TGCGCCAGCAGCACGCAATCCGGGACAGGTGGCCAGCCCCAGCATTTT. Amino acid sequence: CASSTQSGTGGQPQHF.

The chain links TRBV5-1 to TRBJ1-1, with D perhaps matching TRBD1 (5 bases). V lost 0 bases and J 1 base, leaving 10 bases between the germline ends. The CDR3 is 15 amino acids. In germline, CDR1 is SGHRS, CDR2 YFSETQ. In DNA form, the CDR3 reads TGCGCCAGCAGCTTGGAAGGGGCTCAGAACACTGAAGCTTTCTTT. Protein: CASSLEGAQNTEAFF.

This clone showed up just a few times. The V call is TRBV19, the J call TRBJ1-1; D is possibly TRBD1 (5 bases). Germline lookup yields CDR1 LNHDA and CDR2 SQIVND (reference sequence). Trimming left V 5 bases short and J 5 bases short, with 12 bases between. The CDR3 spans 13 residues. Here the CDR3 DNA reads TGTGCCAGTAGTGCGGGGGGGGAAACTGAAGCTTTCTTT. This encodes CASSAGGETEAFF.

The V gene is TRBV30, the J gene TRBJ1-2; D is possibly TRBD1 (5 bases). Germline V lookup: CDR1 GTSNPN, CDR2 SVGIG (reference sequence). The V and J ends lost 1 base and 7 bases respectively, with 10 bases between them. The CDR3 has 12 residues. CDR3 amino acids: CAWSARVAGYTF. CDR3 sequence (DNA): TGTGCCTGGAGTGCCAGGGTCGCTGGCTACACCTTC.

V and J are TRBV6-5 and TRBJ2-1; 7 nucleotides match TRBD1. The V and J ends lost 6 bases and 3 bases, in that order; junction bases with no gene match: 8. The CDR3 has 15 amino acids. The germline CDR1 and CDR2 sequences are MNHEY and SVGAGI. The CDR3 bases are TGTGCCAGCAGCCAAACAGGGGCGCTCTACAATGAGCAGTTCTTC. Amino acids: CASSQTGALYNEQFF.

This chain's CDR3 is CASSLNAGTGGYTF. The CDR3 DNA follows: TGCGCCAGCAGCTTAAACGCCGGCACGGGTGGCTACACCTTC. The chain links TRBV5-1 to TRBJ1-2; D remains unclear. Germline V gene lookup returns CDR1 SGHRS and CDR2 YFSETQ. V lost 2 bases, J lost 7 bases, and 15 bases lay in between. This CDR3 comprises 14 residues.

The chain carries TRBV4-2 and TRBJ2-3; 14 bases match TRBD2. Germline V gene lookup returns CDR1 LGHNA and CDR2 YNFKEQ. The length of the CDR3 is 17 residues. V dropped 1 base and J dropped 2; count of bases not matched to a gene: 2. The CDR3 sequence is CASSQGTSGGYTDTQYF. CDR3 bases: TGTGCCAGCAGCCAAGGGACTAGCGGGGGGTACACAGATACGCAGTATTTT.

This clone has only a few counts. This rearrangement joins TRBV28 to TRBJ1-5, with D maybe TRBD1 (6 bases). The CDR3 totals 14 residues. From germline, CDR1 is MDHEN and CDR2 SYDVKM. Trimming shortened V by 4 bases and J by 6 bases, and 13 bases separated the two germline ends. The CDR3 here is CASSWAGGSQPQHF. CDR3 nucleotide sequence: TGTGCCAGCAGTTGGGCGGGGGGCTCTCAGCCCCAGCATTTT.

Ten or more counts support this clone. V usage is TRBV7-3 and J usage is TRBJ2-1; 9 bases match TRBD2. The CDR3 has 16 amino acids. Germline CDR1 is SGHTA and CDR2 is FQGTGA. Trimming cost V 5 bases and J 6 bases; bases outside gene matches: 11. In DNA, the CDR3 is TGTGCCAGCAGCGGAGGCGGGCGGGGGGGAAGCAATGAGCAGTTCTTC. Amino acids: CASSGGGRGGSNEQFF. Drawing the rest from reference TRBV7-3 and TRBJ2-1, the complete variable domain is GAGVSQTPSNKVTEKGKYVELRCDPISGHTALYWYRQSLGQGPEFLIYFQGTGAADDSGLPNDRFFAVRPEGSVSTLKIQRTERGDSAVYLCASSGGGRGGSNEQFFGPGTRLTVL.